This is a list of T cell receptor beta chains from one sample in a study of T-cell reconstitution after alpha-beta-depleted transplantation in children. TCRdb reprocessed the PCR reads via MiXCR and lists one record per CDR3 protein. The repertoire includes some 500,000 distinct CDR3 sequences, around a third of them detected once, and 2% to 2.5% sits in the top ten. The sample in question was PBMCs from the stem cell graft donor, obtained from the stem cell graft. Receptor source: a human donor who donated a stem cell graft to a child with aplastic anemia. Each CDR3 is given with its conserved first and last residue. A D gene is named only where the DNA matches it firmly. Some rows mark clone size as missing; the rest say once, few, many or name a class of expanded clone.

DNA: TGCGCCAGCAGCTTCCGCAGGCAGGGCACCGGGGAGCTGTTTTTT
CDR3: CASSFRRQGTGELFF
V: TRBV5-1
D: -
J: TRBJ2-2
size: few

DNA: TGTGCCAGCAGCTTCCCTAGTTATGAGCAGTTCTTC
CDR3: CASSFPSYEQFF
V: TRBV7-2
D: -
J: TRBJ2-1
size: -

DNA: TGTGCCACCAGCAGGGTCGGGACTAGCGGGAGCAATGAGCAGTTCTTC
CDR3: CATSRVGTSGSNEQFF
V: TRBV15
D: TRBD2
J: TRBJ2-1
size: -

DNA: TGTGCCAGCTTGGGGACAGCCAAAAACATTCAGTACTTC
CDR3: CASLGTAKNIQYF
V: TRBV18
D: -
J: TRBJ2-4
size: few

DNA: TGTGCCAGCTCACCAGCCCAAATAGATACGCAGTATTTT
CDR3: CASSPAQIDTQYF
V: TRBV18
D: -
J: TRBJ2-3
size: -

DNA: TGTGCCAGCAGCGGGGGGGTGTTTAACTATGGCTACACCTTC
CDR3: CASSGGVFNYGYTF
V: TRBV5-4
D: -
J: TRBJ1-2
size: -

DNA: TGTGCCAGCACGCTAGCGGGTGGAGATACGCAGTATTTT
CDR3: CASTLAGGDTQYF
V: TRBV6-2/TRBV6-3
D: TRBD2
J: TRBJ2-3
size: -

DNA: TGTGCCATCAAGGAGCGGGAATACAATGAGCAGTTCTTC
CDR3: CAIKEREYNEQFF
V: TRBV10-3
D: TRBD2
J: TRBJ2-1
size: -

DNA: TGTGCCAGCAGTTTGTGGGAACCCTACGAGCAGTACTTC
CDR3: CASSLWEPYEQYF
V: TRBV28
D: -
J: TRBJ2-7
size: -

DNA: TGTGCCAGCAGCTTATATTCGGGAAGCGGGAGATTAAGGAATGAGCAGTTCTTC
CDR3: CASSLYSGSGRLRNEQFF
V: TRBV11-2
D: TRBD2
J: TRBJ2-1
size: few

DNA: TGTGCCAGTCTTCAGGGGGCGGGTCCCCTAAACTATGGCTACACCTTC
CDR3: CASLQGAGPLNYGYTF
V: TRBV28
D: TRBD1
J: TRBJ1-2
size: few

DNA: TGTGCCAGCAGTTTAGCGTGGACAGGGGGCAGTGGTGGCTACACCTTC
CDR3: CASSLAWTGGSGGYTF
V: TRBV12-3/TRBV12-4
D: TRBD1
J: TRBJ1-2
size: few

DNA: TGTGCCAGCAGTCGTTTTGACGGATTAAGCAATCAGCCCCAGCATTTT
CDR3: CASSRFDGLSNQPQHF
V: TRBV28
D: -
J: TRBJ1-5
size: -

DNA: TGCAGCGTCGGACAGAGCTACGAGCAGTACTTC
CDR3: CSVGQSYEQYF
V: TRBV29-1
D: -
J: TRBJ2-7
size: -

DNA: TGTGCCAGCAGAGAAGGATCTAACTATGGCTACACCTTC
CDR3: CASREGSNYGYTF
V: TRBV2
D: -
J: TRBJ1-2
size: -

DNA: TGTGCCAGCAGCCCCTTCCCCCGAGATACGCAGTATTTT
CDR3: CASSPFPRDTQYF
V: TRBV9
D: -
J: TRBJ2-3
size: few

DNA: TGTGCCAGCAGCCAAGAGCTTAGCGGGAGGGGGGAGACCCAGTACTTC
CDR3: CASSQELSGRGETQYF
V: TRBV4-2
D: TRBD2
J: TRBJ2-5
size: -

DNA: TGCAGTGCTAGTGGGAGGGAGGAGGGGTACTATGGCTACACCTTC
CDR3: CSASGREEGYYGYTF
V: TRBV20-1
D: -
J: TRBJ1-2
size: few

DNA: TGTGCCAGCAGCCGGACAGGTAGGATGGGGCTGAACACTGAAGCTTTCTTT
CDR3: CASSRTGRMGLNTEAFF
V: TRBV9
D: TRBD1
J: TRBJ1-1
size: -

DNA: TGTGCCAGCAGTTATACGACAGGAGGTGGAAACACCATATATTTT
CDR3: CASSYTTGGGNTIYF
V: TRBV12-3/TRBV12-4
D: -
J: TRBJ1-3
size: few

DNA: TGTGCCGTAGGGGACAGGGGGCAAAACAATGAGCAGTTCTTC
CDR3: CAVGDRGQNNEQFF
V: TRBV24-1
D: TRBD1
J: TRBJ2-1
size: many

DNA: TGTGCCAGCAGCTTGGTGGGAGGGGGAGAGACCCAGTACTTC
CDR3: CASSLVGGGETQYF
V: TRBV5-5
D: -
J: TRBJ2-5
size: few